The 14 T cell receptor beta chains presented below share a single source sample, sequenced in a study of Graves' ophthalmopathy and Graves' hyperthyroidism. The authors amplified TCR beta CDR3 regions from RNA transcripts. An opening RT-PCR round employed HTBI primers and preceded a second-round multiplex PCR. TCRdb fed the multiplex PCR reads into MiXCR, producing one record per CDR3 protein. The sample lists 20,000 to 25,000 distinct CDR3 sequences; around 50% were seen once. Sequencing was carried out using peripheral blood. The origin of the receptors is an adult woman with stable Graves' hyperthyroidism.

A few counts support this clonotype. The rearrangement uses TRBV20-1 and TRBJ2-7; TRBD2 aligns across 9 bases. V lost 2 bases, J lost 5 bases, and 16 bases stayed unmatched. The CDR3 spans 17 residues. The germline gives CDR1 DFQATT, CDR2 SNEGSKA (reference sequence). CDR3 amino acids: CSARQTFLAGREDEQYF. The CDR3 DNA reads TGCAGTGCTAGACAAACCTTTCTAGCGGGAAGGGAGGACGAGCAGTACTTC.

There are many counts of this clonotype. The chain combines TRBV7-8 with TRBJ2-4; a weak D match, TRBD2 (5 bases). Germline assignment: CDR1 SGHVS and CDR2 FQNEAQ. This CDR3 region has 15 residues. Trimming stripped 4 bases from V and 6 bases from J, with 16 bases between. CDR3 sequence reads: CASSSGSPRGNIQYF. For the CDR3, the DNA is TGTGCCAGCAGCTCGGGCAGCCCCCGGGGAAACATTCAGTACTTC.

By frequency in the sample, this clonotype is medium-sized. The gene calls are TRBV20-1 and TRBJ2-7, with a possible D match to TRBD1 (5 bases). Germline V CDR1 and CDR2: DFQATT, SNEGSKA (reference sequence). Trimming stripped 0 bases from V and 5 bases from J, with 8 bases between. The CDR3 is 12 residues long. The CDR3 reads CSARDSGHEQYF. Written as DNA, the CDR3 is TGCAGTGCTAGAGATTCAGGGCACGAGCAGTACTTC.

This rearrangement joins TRBV19 to TRBJ1-4; 7 nucleotides align to TRBD1. The ends lost 7 bases at V and 6 bases at J; junction bases unmatched: 14. Looked up from germline, CDR1 is LNHDA and CDR2 is SQIVND (reference sequence). The length of the CDR3 is 16 residues. CDR3 bases: TGTGCCAGTACCAGAACCACAGGGGTGGAGGATGAAAAACTGTTTTTT. It yields the protein CASTRTTGVEDEKLFF.

This clonotype appeared many times. The V and J genes are TRBV18 and TRBJ2-1, with D perhaps matching TRBD2 (5 bases). The CDR3 contains 13 residues. From germline, CDR1 is KGHSH and CDR2 LQKENI. V shed 3 bases and J shed 6 bases, with 9 bases lying between them. The CDR3 spells CASSPEVGNEQFF. CDR3 nucleotides: TGTGCCAGCTCACCGGAGGTAGGCAATGAGCAGTTCTTC.

This clonotype was counted many times. The rearrangement links TRBV12-5 to TRBJ2-7; TRBD2 aligns across 7 bases. Germline V CDR1 and CDR2: LGHNT, FRNRAP. Trimming cost V 4 bases and J 1 base; bases outside gene matches: 10. This CDR3 comprises 16 residues. The CDR3 is CASGSTSREFSYEQYF. The CDR3 bases are TGTGCTAGTGGTTCGACGTCGCGGGAGTTTTCCTACGAGCAGTACTTC. Based on the CDR3 plus reference TRBV12-5 and TRBJ2-7, the full variable domain is DARVTQTPRHKVTEMGQEVTMRCQPILGHNTVFWYRQTMMQGLELLAYFRNRAPLDDSGMPKDRFSAEMPDATLATLKIQPSEPRDSAVYFCASGSTSREFSYEQYFGPGTRLTVT.

Regarding this clonotype: A read error may produce the germline difference seen at one junction end. In DNA, the CDR3 is TGTGCCGCCAGTGGCGGGGCCCACAATGAGCAGTTCTTC. Translated: CAASGGAHNEQFF. This sequence joins TRBV24-1 and TRBJ2-1, with D maybe TRBD2 (6 bases). Germline-derived CDR1 and CDR2 are KGHDR and SFDVKD. There are 13 residues in the CDR3.

This clonotype is labeled as medium-sized. The genes are TRBV7-2 and TRBJ2-1; 11 bases match TRBD2. CDR1 and CDR2 (germline): SGHTA, FQGNSA. V was pared by 1 base and J by 4 bases, with 0 bases of the junction left unmatched. The CDR3 has 15 amino acids. This CDR3 is CASSLGTSGYNEQFF. The CDR3, as DNA: TGTGCCAGCAGCTTAGGGACTAGCGGGTACAATGAGCAGTTCTTC.

V is TRBV2 and J is TRBJ1-4; TRBD1 aligns across 8 bases. CDR1 is SNHLY and CDR2 is FYNNEI in the germline V gene. This CDR3 is built from 15 residues. Unmatched junction bases numbered 7, after V lost 7 bases and J lost 3 bases. The CDR3 loop is CASNLQGQANEKLFF. The CDR3 DNA follows: TGTGCCAGCAATCTCCAGGGACAGGCTAATGAAAAACTGTTTTTT.

This clonotype was counted ten times or more. The genes are TRBV6-5 and TRBJ2-3; D assignment may be TRBD1 or TRBD2 (5 bases each). Trimming took off 2 bases at V and 5 bases at J, with 14 bases between the two ends. Germline-derived CDR1 and CDR2 are MNHEY and SVGAGI. CDR3 length: 15 amino acids. CDR3 in amino acids: CASSYTGTSVDTQYF. As DNA, the CDR3 is TGTGCCAGCAGTTACACCGGGACCTCGGTAGATACGCAGTATTTT.

The rearrangement uses TRBV20-1 and TRBJ2-7; TRBD2 agrees at 8 bases. CDR1 and CDR2 from the germline V gene are DFQATT and SNEGSKA (reference sequence). CDR3 length equals 15 residues. V gave up 6 bases and J gave up 1 base; unmatched junction bases: 11. The CDR3 protein is CSASKLAVKSYEQYF. Written as DNA, the CDR3 is TGCAGTGCCTCTAAACTAGCGGTAAAATCCTACGAGCAGTACTTC.

The chain combines TRBV7-3 with TRBJ1-1; D is uncertain. From germline, CDR1 is SGHTA and CDR2 FQGTGA. V shed 1 base and J shed 5 bases, with 8 bases lying between them. This CDR3 is built from 13 residues. Written as DNA, the CDR3 is TGTGCCAGCAGCTTAAAGGGTGGTACTGAAGCTTTCTTT. Translation gives CASSLKGGTEAFF.

About this clonotype: A junction boundary mismatches the germline segment, possibly from a read error. The chain carries TRBV9 and TRBJ2-3, with D possibly being TRBD2 (7 bases). CDR1 and CDR2 (germline): SGDLS, YYNGEE. The CDR3 is 18 residues long. The CDR3 nucleotides read TGTGCCAGCAGCTTTTCACCGGGAAAGGGGGGGCACAAAGATACGCGGTATTTT. Protein sequence: CASSFSPGKGGHKDTRYF. The full variable domain, rest sourced from reference TRBV9 and TRBJ2-3, is DSGVTQTPKHLITATGQRVTLRCSPRSGDLSVYWYQQSLDQGLQFLIQYYNGEERAKGNILERFSAQQFPDLHSELNLSSLELGDSALYFCASSFSPGKGGHKDTRYFGPGTRLTVL.

This clonotype was observed a single time. The chain recombines TRBV5-1 with TRBJ1-5, with D perhaps matching TRBD1 (6 bases). Germline V gene data show CDR1 as SGHRS and CDR2 as YFSETQ. The CDR3 extends over 16 amino acids. V lost 0 bases and J 11 bases, leaving 21 bases between the germline ends. The CDR3 region is CASSLGGRGNAETQHF. The DNA of the CDR3 is TGCGCCAGCAGCTTGGGGGGGCGGGGGAATGCGGAGACCCAGCATTTT.